This is a list of T cell receptor beta chains from one sample in a study of blood T cells in healthy people across ages. TCRdb independently ran MiXCR on the 5' RACE reads; one entry per CDR3 protein. The sample has 540,000 or so distinct CDR3 sequences, 47% seen once. The sequenced material came from blood. All receptors come from a man older than 75 in good health. Each CDR3 is given with its conserved first and last residue. A D gene is named only where the DNA matches it firmly.

d_call cdr3_length v_call cdr3_aa
TRBD1 23 TRBV4-2 CASSEYLLSGTGIIGGDNEKLFF
NA 15 TRBV7-2 CASSLAAGSYNEQFF
NA 12 TRBV20-1 CRPGRGNTEAFF
TRBD1 15 TRBV7-6 CASSPWPTGGDTQYF
NA 15 TRBV7-9 CASSLRSTANEKLFF
TRBD2 14 TRBV12-3/TRBV12-4 CASSTSGRANEQFF
NA 15 TRBV5-1 CASSFFGGGDYEQYF
TRBD2 16 TRBV20-1 CSARVASGGTSDTQYF
NA 14 TRBV28 CASSLSLITGELFF
TRBD1 15 TRBV28 CASSLLRGRVGEQYF
NA 13 TRBV7-2 CASSGGGDYGYTF
TRBD1 14 TRBV5-1 CASSGDRGWSEQYF
NA 15 TRBV6-2/TRBV6-3 CASRPGQIYNSPLHF
NA 14 TRBV12-3/TRBV12-4 CASLILGHTDEQFF
NA 16 TRBV20-1 CSARYRTVVSNQPQHF
TRBD2 15 TRBV11-1 CASSRRGGKYNEQFF
NA 14 TRBV5-1 CASSLQLNSYEQYF
NA 17 TRBV7-2 CASSLDPGRATNEKLFF